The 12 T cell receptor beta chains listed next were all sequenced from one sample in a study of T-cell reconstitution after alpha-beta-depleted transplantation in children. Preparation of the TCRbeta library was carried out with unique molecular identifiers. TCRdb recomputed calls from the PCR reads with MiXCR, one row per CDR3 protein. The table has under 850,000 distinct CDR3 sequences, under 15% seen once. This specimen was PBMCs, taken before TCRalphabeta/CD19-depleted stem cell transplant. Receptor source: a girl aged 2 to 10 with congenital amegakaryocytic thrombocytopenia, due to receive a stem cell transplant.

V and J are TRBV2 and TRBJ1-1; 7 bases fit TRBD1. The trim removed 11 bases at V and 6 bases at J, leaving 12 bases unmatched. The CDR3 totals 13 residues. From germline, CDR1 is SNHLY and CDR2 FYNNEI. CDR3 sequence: CAAEDREGAEAFF. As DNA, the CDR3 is TGTGCCGCGGAAGACAGGGAAGGCGCTGAAGCTTTCTTT.

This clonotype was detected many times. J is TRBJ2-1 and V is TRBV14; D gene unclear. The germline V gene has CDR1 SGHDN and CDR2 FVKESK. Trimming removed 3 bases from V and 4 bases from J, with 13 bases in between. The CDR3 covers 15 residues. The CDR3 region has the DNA TGTGCCAGCAGCCATCTGATCGCGCCATACAATGAGCAGTTCTTC. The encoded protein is CASSHLIAPYNEQFF.

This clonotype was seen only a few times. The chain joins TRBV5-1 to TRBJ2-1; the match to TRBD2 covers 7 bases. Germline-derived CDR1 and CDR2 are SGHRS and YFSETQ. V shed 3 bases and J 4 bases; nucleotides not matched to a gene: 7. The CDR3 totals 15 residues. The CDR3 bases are TGCGCCAGCAGCTCTGCCGGGACTACATACAATGAGCAGTTCTTC. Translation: CASSSAGTTYNEQFF. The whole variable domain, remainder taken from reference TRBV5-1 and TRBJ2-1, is KAGVTQTPRYLIKTRGQQVTLSCSPISGHRSVSWYQQTPGQGLQFLFEYFSETQRNKGNFPGRFSGRQFSNSRSEMNVSTLELGDSALYLCASSSAGTTYNEQFFGPGTRLTVL.

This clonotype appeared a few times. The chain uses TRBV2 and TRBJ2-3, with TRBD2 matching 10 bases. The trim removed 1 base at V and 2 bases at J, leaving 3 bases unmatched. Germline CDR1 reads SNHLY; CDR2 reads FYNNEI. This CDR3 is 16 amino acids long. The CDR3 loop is CASSEGTSGSTDTQYF. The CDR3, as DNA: TGTGCCAGCAGTGAAGGGACTAGCGGATCCACAGATACGCAGTATTTT.

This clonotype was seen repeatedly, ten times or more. The CDR3 DNA reads TGCAGTGCTAGTACCCCTAGCACAGATACGCAGTATTTT. Translated: CSASTPSTDTQYF. The chain employs TRBV20-1 and TRBJ2-3; D is unclear. CDR3 size: 13 residues. Trimming removed 3 bases at V and 0 bases at J, with 7 bases between. Germline-derived CDR1 and CDR2 are DFQATT and SNEGSKA (reference sequence).

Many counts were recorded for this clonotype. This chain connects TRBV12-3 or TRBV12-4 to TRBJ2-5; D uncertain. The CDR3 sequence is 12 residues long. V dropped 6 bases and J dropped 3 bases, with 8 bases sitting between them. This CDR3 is CASSKLEETQYF. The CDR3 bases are TGTGCCAGCAGCAAGCTCGAAGAGACCCAGTACTTC.

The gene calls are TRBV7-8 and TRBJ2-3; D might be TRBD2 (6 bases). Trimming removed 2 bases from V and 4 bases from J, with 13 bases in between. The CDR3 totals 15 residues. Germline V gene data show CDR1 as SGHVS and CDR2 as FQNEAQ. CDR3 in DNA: TGTGCCAGCAGCTTAATCGGGAGAGTATCAGATACGCAGTATTTT. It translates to CASSLIGRVSDTQYF.

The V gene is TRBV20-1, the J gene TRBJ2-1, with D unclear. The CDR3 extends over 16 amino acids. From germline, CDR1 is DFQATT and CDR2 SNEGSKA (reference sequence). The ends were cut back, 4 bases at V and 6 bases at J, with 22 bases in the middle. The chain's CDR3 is CSANRTPPGSGNEQFF. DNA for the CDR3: TGCAGTGCTAACAGAACCCCGCCCGGATCGGGCAATGAGCAGTTCTTC.

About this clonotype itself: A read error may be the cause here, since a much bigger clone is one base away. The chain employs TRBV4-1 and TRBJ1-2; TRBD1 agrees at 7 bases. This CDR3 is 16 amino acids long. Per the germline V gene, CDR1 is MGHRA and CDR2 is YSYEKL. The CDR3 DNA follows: TGCGCCAGCAGCCCCCAACCTTTTGACAGGGTCTATGGCTACCCCTTC. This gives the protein CASSPQPFDRVYGYPF.

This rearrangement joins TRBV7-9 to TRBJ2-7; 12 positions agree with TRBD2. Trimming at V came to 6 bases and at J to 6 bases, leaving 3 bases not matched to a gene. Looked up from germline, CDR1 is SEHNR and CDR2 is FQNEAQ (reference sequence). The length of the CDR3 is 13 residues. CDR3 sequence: CASRRTSGTEQYF. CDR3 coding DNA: TGTGCCAGCAGGAGGACTAGCGGGACCGAGCAGTACTTC.

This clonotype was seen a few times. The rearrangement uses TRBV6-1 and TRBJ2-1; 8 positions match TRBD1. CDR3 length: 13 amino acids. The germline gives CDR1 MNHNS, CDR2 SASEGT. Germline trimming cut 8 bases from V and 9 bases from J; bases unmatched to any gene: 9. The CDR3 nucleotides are TGTGCCAGCGAGACAGGGGTTTCGGGTGAGCAGTTCTTC. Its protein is CASETGVSGEQFF.

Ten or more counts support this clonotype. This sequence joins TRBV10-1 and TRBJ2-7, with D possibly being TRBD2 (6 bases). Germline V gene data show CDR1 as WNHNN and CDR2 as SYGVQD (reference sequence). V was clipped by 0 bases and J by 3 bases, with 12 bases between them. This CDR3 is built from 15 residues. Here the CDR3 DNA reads TGCGCCAGCAGTGAGTCGAAGGGACTGTACTACGAGCAGTACTTC. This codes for CASSESKGLYYEQYF.